This T cell receptor (beta chain) appears in the sequencing data of a study of response to subunit inactivated influenza vaccine. Findings and limits, study-wide: The authors suggested that few new T cells are recruited per seasonal influenza vaccination.

MiXCR, applied by TCRdb to the RT-PCR reads, yields one record per CDR3 protein. The sample shows around 850,000 distinct CDR3 sequences, approximately 17% of them seen only once. Concerning this clonotype: Its antigen is undetermined.

The receptor was isolated from a man between 45 and 60 years old who received an inactivated influenza vaccine. The sequencing used PBMCs from blood, collected 4 to 6 days after vaccination.

The CDR3 nucleotides are TGTGCCAGCTCACCTCCATCTGAGTATACGCAGTATTTT. This encodes CASSPPSEYTQYF. The rearrangement links TRBV18 to TRBJ2-3, with D unresolved. V dropped 3 bases and J dropped 7 bases, with 11 bases sitting between them. CDR3 size: 13 residues. Looked up from germline, CDR1 is KGHSH and CDR2 is LQKENI.